This entry lists 17 T cell receptor beta chains sequenced from one sample in a study of blood T cell repertoires in COVID-19. Some clones are missing from TCRdb's copy, which holds only in-frame ones; the method was immunoSEQ multiplex PCR. The table has roughly 460,000 clones, 85% to 90% seen once. Sequences were obtained from peripheral blood. These receptors all stem from a man aged 18 to 30 with COVID-19, enrolled during active disease.

The genes are TRBV27 and TRBJ2-7; 9 bases agree with TRBD2. Trimming cost V 5 bases and J 4 bases; bases outside gene matches: 6. The CDR3 length is 14 residues. Germline CDR1 and CDR2: MNHEY and SMNVEV (reference sequence). CDR3 DNA sequence: TGTGCCAGCAGTCCCGGCCTAGCGGGGTACGAGCAGTACTTC. Amino acid sequence: CASSPGLAGYEQYF.

J is TRBJ1-1 and V is TRBV4-1; D is perhaps TRBD1 (5 bases). Germline lookup yields CDR1 MGHRA and CDR2 YSYEKL. V shed 4 bases and J shed 0 bases, with 12 bases lying between them. This CDR3 has 15 amino acids. The CDR3 loop reads CASSPWGSLNTEAFF. CDR3 in DNA: TGCGCCAGCAGCCCCTGGGGCAGCCTGAACACTGAAGCTTTCTTT.

This clone turned up a few times. The gene calls are TRBV2 and TRBJ2-2, with D possibly being TRBD2 (5 bases). There are 13 residues in the CDR3. CDR1 is SNHLY, CDR2 FYNNEI, per germline. The V and J ends lost 5 bases and 6 bases respectively, with 10 bases between them. CDR3 sequence (DNA): TGTGCCAGCAGTCGGGGAGTGTCCGGGGAGCTGTTTTTT. It is translated as CASSRGVSGELFF.

This rearrangement joins TRBV11-2 to TRBJ2-7; the D is unclear. The CDR3 is made up of 15 amino acids. V was clipped by 5 bases and J by 2 bases, with 16 bases between them. CDR1 and CDR2 from the germline V gene are SGHAT and FQNNGV. The CDR3 DNA follows: TGTGCCAGCAGCATAGGAACGGGTCCTCCCTACGAGCAGTACTTC. It codes for CASSIGTGPPYEQYF.

The chain links TRBV14 to TRBJ2-1; 9 nucleotides align to TRBD2. Germline V CDR1 and CDR2: SGHDN, FVKESK. Unmatched junction bases numbered 4, after V lost 3 bases and J lost 4 bases. The length of the CDR3 is 15 residues. CDR3 sequence reads: CASSQAGGPYNEQFF. CDR3 sequence (DNA): TGTGCCAGCAGCCAGGCGGGAGGGCCTTACAATGAGCAGTTCTTC.

This chain joins TRBV30 and TRBJ1-1; 7 bases line up with TRBD1. The CDR3 contains 12 residues. Germline trimming cut 3 bases from V and 8 bases from J; bases unmatched to any gene: 6. Germline CDR1 and CDR2: GTSNPN and SVGIG (reference sequence). CDR3 region: CAWRTGFSEAFF. For the CDR3, the DNA is TGTGCCTGGAGGACAGGGTTCTCCGAAGCTTTCTTT.

This chain connects TRBV3-1 (or the pseudogene TRBV3-2) to TRBJ2-5; 12 positions match TRBD1. The CDR3 extends over 14 amino acids. Germline V lookup: CDR1 LGHDT, CDR2 YNNKEL (reference sequence). V lost 4 bases and J lost 5; bases outside the gene matches: 2. For the CDR3, the DNA is TGTGCCAGCAGCCGGGACAGGGGGCGGGAGACCCAGTACTTC. Translating gives CASSRDRGRETQYF.

A word on this clone: Other DNA sequences in this sample translate to the same CDR3. The V call is TRBV15, the J call TRBJ2-7; D remains ambiguous. Germline values: CDR1 LNHNV, CDR2 YYDKDF (reference sequence). The CDR3 totals 14 residues. Trimming removed 1 base at V and 0 bases at J, with 7 bases between. CDR3 in DNA: TGTGCCACCAGCAGAGGAGGTAGCTCCTACGAGCAGTACTTC. The encoded protein is CATSRGGSSYEQYF.

V is TRBV14 and J is TRBJ2-2; 15 bases fit TRBD2. The length of the CDR3 is 18 residues. Losses at the gene ends were 2 bases for V and 7 bases for J; bases not matched to a gene: 8. CDR1 is SGHDN and CDR2 is FVKESK in the germline V gene. The CDR3 loop is CASSQIGLAGGLGGELFF. Written as DNA, the CDR3 is TGTGCCAGCAGCCAAATCGGACTAGCGGGAGGGCTTGGCGGGGAGCTGTTTTTT.

V and J are TRBV5-4 and TRBJ2-3; D unclear. Germline values: CDR1 SGHNT, CDR2 YYREEE (reference sequence). CDR3 length: 13 residues. V was trimmed by 0 bases and J by 2 bases, leaving 4 bases between them. CDR3 residues: CASSLDFTDTQYF. Here the CDR3 DNA reads TGTGCCAGCAGCTTGGACTTCACAGATACGCAGTATTTT.

The chain recombines TRBV12-5 with TRBJ2-3; 9 nucleotides line up with TRBD1. Germline lookup yields CDR1 LGHNT and CDR2 FRNRAP. J gave up 6 bases and V 1 base, and 8 bases lay outside the gene matches. The CDR3 has 16 residues. The CDR3 loop reads CASGLATTGGGDTQYF. CDR3 nucleotides: TGTGCTAGTGGTTTGGCAACGACAGGGGGTGGCGATACGCAGTATTTT. Combining the CDR3 with reference TRBV12-5 and TRBJ2-3 gives the whole variable domain DARVTQTPRHKVTEMGQEVTMRCQPILGHNTVFWYRQTMMQGLELLAYFRNRAPLDDSGMPKDRFSAEMPDATLATLKIQPSEPRDSAVYFCASGLATTGGGDTQYFGPGTRLTVL.

The V gene is TRBV24-1, the J gene TRBJ1-2, with TRBD1 identical over 7 bases. The V and J ends lost 4 bases and 8 bases, in that order; junction bases with no gene match: 9. There are 14 residues in the CDR3. In germline, CDR1 is KGHDR, CDR2 SFDVKD. The CDR3 reads CATSDPSTDRGYTF. CDR3 coding DNA: TGTGCCACCAGTGACCCATCGACGGACAGGGGCTACACCTTC.

V and J are TRBV6-5 and TRBJ2-7, with 9 positions matching TRBD1. CDR3 size: 12 residues. CDR1 and CDR2 (germline): MNHEY, SVGAGI. The junction had 6 bases not matched to a gene; V was cut back by 11 bases and J by 4 bases. The DNA for the CDR3 is TGTGCCGGAGGGACAGGGTCGTACGAGCAGTACTTC. The encoded protein is CAGGTGSYEQYF.

The J gene is TRBJ2-1, the V gene TRBV7-9; 7 bases map to TRBD2. Germline values: CDR1 SEHNR, CDR2 FQNEAQ (reference sequence). The J segment lost 6 bases and the V segment lost 4 bases, leaving 6 bases of the junction unmatched. This CDR3 spans 14 amino acids. CDR3 sequence (DNA): TGTGCCAGCAGCTCTGGACTAGTTCCCAATGAGCAGTTCTTC. Its protein is CASSSGLVPNEQFF.

To note about this clone: Other nucleotide sequences in the sample specify the same CDR3. This sequence joins TRBV18 and TRBJ1-1; 8 nucleotides line up with TRBD1. The J segment lost 1 base and the V segment lost 3 bases, leaving 1 base of the junction unmatched. The CDR3 is 14 residues long. Looked up from germline, CDR1 is KGHSH and CDR2 is LQKENI. CDR3 in amino acids: CASSPDRGNTEAFF. Written as DNA, the CDR3 is TGTGCCAGCTCACCTGACAGGGGGAACACTGAAGCTTTCTTT.

This chain joins TRBV15 and TRBJ2-5; 9 bases are a match to TRBD1. The V and J ends lost 1 base and 0 bases, in that order; junction bases with no gene match: 0. There are 15 residues in the CDR3. In germline, CDR1 is LNHNV, CDR2 YYDKDF (reference sequence). The CDR3 here is CATSRGQGDQETQYF. CDR3 sequence (DNA): TGTGCCACCAGCAGAGGACAGGGGGACCAAGAGACCCAGTACTTC.

V usage is TRBV30 and J usage is TRBJ2-7, with 11 bases aligning to TRBD2. The CDR3 consists of 15 residues. V lost 0 bases, J lost 4 bases, and 5 bases stayed unmatched. Germline V gene data show CDR1 as GTSNPN and CDR2 as SVGIG (reference sequence). CDR3 sequence (DNA): TGTGCCTGGAGTGTCTCTACTAGCGGGGGATACGAGCAGTACTTC. This sequence encodes CAWSVSTSGGYEQYF.